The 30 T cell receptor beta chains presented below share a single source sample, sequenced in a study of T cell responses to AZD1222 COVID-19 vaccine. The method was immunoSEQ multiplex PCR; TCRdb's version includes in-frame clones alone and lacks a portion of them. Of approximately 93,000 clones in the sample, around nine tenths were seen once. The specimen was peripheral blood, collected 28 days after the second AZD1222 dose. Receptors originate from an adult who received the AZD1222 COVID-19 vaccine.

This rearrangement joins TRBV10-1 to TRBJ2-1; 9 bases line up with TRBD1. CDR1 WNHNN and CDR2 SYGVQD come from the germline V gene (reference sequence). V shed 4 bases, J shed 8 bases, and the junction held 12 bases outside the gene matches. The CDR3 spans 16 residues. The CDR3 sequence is CASSGRQGGLIDEQFF. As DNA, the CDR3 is TGCGCCAGCAGTGGCAGACAGGGGGGGCTAATAGATGAGCAGTTCTTC.

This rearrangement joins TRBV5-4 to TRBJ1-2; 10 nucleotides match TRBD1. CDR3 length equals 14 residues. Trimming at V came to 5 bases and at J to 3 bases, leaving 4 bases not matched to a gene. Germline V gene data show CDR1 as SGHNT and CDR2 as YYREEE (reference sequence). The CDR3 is CASSTGQGHYGYTF. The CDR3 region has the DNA TGTGCCAGCAGTACGGGACAGGGGCACTATGGCTACACCTTC. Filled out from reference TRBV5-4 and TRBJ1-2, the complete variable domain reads ETGVTQSPTHLIKTRGQQVTLRCSSQSGHNTVSWYQQALGQGPQFIFQYYREEENGRGNFPPRFSGLQFPNYSSELNVNALELDDSALYLCASSTGQGHYGYTFGSGTRLTVV.

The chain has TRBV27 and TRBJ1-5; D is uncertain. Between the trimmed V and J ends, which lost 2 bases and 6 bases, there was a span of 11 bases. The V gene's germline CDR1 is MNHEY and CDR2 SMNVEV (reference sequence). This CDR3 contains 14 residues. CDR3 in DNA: TGTGCCAGCAGTTTAAAGGGTTTGGTTCAGCCCCAGCATTTT. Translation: CASSLKGLVQPQHF.

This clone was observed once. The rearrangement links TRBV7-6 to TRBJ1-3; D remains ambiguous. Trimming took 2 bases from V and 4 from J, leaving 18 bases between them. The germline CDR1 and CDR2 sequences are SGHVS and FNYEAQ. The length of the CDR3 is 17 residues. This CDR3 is CASSLFLAPVGGNTIYF. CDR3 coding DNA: TGTGCCAGCAGCTTATTTCTGGCCCCGGTCGGAGGAAACACCATATATTTT.

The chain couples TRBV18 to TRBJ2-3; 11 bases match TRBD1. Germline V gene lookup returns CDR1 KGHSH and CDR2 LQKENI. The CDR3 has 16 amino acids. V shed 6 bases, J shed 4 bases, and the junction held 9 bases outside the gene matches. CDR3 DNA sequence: TGTGCCAGCTCCCGGGGACAGGGGGTTTTTGCAGATACGCAGTATTTT. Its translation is CASSRGQGVFADTQYF.

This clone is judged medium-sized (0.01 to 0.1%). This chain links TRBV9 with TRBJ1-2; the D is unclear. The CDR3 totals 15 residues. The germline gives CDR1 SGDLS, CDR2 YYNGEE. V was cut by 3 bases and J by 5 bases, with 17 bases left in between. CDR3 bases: TGTGCCAGCAGCGGCCCCGAGGTGTATTTATATGGCTACACCTTC. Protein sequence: CASSGPEVYLYGYTF. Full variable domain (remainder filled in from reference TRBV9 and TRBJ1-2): DSGVTQTPKHLITATGQRVTLRCSPRSGDLSVYWYQQSLDQGLQFLIQYYNGEERAKGNILERFSAQQFPDLHSELNLSSLELGDSALYFCASSGPEVYLYGYTFGSGTRLTVV.

The CDR3 DNA follows: TGTGCCTGGAGTCGGGATTACGGAGGGGCTAAGGGCGAACGGGAGCTGTTTTTT. Translating it yields CAWSRDYGGAKGERELFF. The gene calls are TRBV30 and TRBJ2-2, with D maybe TRBD2 (6 bases). Germline CDR1 GTSNPN, CDR2 SVGIG (reference sequence). The CDR3 runs to 18 residues. The V end lost 2 bases, the J end lost 9 bases, and 28 bases lay between the germline ends.

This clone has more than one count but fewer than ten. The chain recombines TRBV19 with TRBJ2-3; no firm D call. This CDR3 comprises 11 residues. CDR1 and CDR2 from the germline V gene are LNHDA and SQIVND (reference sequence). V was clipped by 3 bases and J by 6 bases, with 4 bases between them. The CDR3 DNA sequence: TGTGCCAGTAGTATTTTGGATACGCAGTATTTT. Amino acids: CASSILDTQYF.

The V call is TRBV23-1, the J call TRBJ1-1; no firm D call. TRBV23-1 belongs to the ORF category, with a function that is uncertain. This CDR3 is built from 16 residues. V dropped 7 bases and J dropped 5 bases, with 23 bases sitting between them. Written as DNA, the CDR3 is TGCGCCAGCACCGGAATCAGGCACGTGGTTGAAACTGAAGCTTTCTTT. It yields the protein CASTGIRHVVETEAFF.

CDR3 sequence: CASSLALDSYGYTF. The CDR3 DNA reads as TGTGCCAGCAGCTTAGCGTTAGACAGCTATGGCTACACCTTC. This sequence joins TRBV7-2 and TRBJ1-2; TRBD1 might be the D (5 bases). Trimming removed 0 bases from V and 4 bases from J, with 9 bases in between. Germline V gene lookup returns CDR1 SGHTA and CDR2 FQGNSA. This CDR3 has 14 amino acids.

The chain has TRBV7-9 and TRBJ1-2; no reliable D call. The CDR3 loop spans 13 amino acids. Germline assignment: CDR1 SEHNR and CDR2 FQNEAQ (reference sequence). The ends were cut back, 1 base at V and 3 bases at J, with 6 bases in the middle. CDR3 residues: CASSLEHYYGYTF. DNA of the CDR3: TGTGCCAGCAGCTTAGAACACTACTATGGCTACACCTTC.

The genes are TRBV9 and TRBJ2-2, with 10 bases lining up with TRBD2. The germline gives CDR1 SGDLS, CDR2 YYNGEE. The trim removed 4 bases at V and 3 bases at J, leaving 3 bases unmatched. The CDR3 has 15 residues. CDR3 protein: CASSPSGGDTGELFF. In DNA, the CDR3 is TGTGCCAGCAGCCCCAGCGGGGGGGACACCGGGGAGCTGTTTTTT.

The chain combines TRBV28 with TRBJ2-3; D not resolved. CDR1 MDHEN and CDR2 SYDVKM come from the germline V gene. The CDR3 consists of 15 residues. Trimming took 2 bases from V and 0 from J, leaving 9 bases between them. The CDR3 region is CASSLTGLSTDTQYF. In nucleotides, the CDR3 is TGTGCCAGCAGTTTAACGGGCCTTAGCACAGATACGCAGTATTTT.

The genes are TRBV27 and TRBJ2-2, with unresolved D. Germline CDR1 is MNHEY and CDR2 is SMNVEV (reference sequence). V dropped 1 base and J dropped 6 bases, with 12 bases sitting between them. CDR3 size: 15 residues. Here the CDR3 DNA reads TGTGCCAGCAGTTTATTCTTGAGGAGTCCCGGGGAGCTGTTTTTT. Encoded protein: CASSLFLRSPGELFF.

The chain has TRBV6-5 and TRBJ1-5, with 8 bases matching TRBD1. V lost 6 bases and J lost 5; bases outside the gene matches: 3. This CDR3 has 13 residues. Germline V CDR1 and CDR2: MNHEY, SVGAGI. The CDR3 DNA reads TGTGCCAGCAGGACAGGGGTACATCAGCCCCAGCATTTT. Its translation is CASRTGVHQPQHF.

The CDR3 nucleotides read TGTGCCAGCAGCCCTCCCCTGGGGGCGAACACCGGGGAGCTGTTTTTT. Encoded protein: CASSPPLGANTGELFF. The rearrangement links TRBV9 to TRBJ2-2; tentatively, D is TRBD1 or TRBD2 (5 bases each). The CDR3 is 16 residues long. CDR1 is SGDLS and CDR2 is YYNGEE in the germline V gene. V was clipped by 4 bases and J by 0 bases, with 13 bases between them. The variable domain in full, completed from reference TRBV9 and TRBJ2-2, reads DSGVTQTPKHLITATGQRVTLRCSPRSGDLSVYWYQQSLDQGLQFLIQYYNGEERAKGNILERFSAQQFPDLHSELNLSSLELGDSALYFCASSPPLGANTGELFFGEGSRLTVL.

This CDR3 is CATSTLNPPPGQGIIYGYTF. CDR3 bases: TGTGCCACCAGCACGCTTAACCCCCCCCCGGGACAGGGGATAATCTATGGCTACACCTTC. The chain is built from TRBV15 and TRBJ1-2, with 10 nucleotides matching TRBD1. With 4 bases clipped from V and 4 bases from J, the junction kept 21 bases outside the gene matches. The CDR3 is 20 amino acids. Germline CDR1 reads LNHNV; CDR2 reads YYDKDF (reference sequence). Full variable domain (missing parts from reference TRBV15 and TRBJ1-2): DAMVIQNPRYQVTQFGKPVTLSCSQTLNHNVMYWYQQKSSQAPKLLFHYYDKDFNNEADTPDNFQSRRPNTSFCFLDIRSPGLGDTAMYLCATSTLNPPPGQGIIYGYTFGSGTRLTVV.

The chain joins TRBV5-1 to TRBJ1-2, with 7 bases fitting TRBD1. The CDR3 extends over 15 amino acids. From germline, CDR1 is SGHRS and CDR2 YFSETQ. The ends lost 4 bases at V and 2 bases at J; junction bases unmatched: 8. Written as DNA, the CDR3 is TGCGCCAGCAGCGTCGTAGGGGGCATAAACTATGGCTACACCTTC. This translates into CASSVVGGINYGYTF.

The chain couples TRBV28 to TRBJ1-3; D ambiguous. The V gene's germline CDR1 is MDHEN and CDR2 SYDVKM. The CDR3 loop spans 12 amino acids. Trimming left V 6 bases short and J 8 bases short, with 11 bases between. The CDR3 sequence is CASRPRSDTIYF. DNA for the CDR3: TGTGCCAGCAGACCCCGGTCGGACACCATATATTTT.

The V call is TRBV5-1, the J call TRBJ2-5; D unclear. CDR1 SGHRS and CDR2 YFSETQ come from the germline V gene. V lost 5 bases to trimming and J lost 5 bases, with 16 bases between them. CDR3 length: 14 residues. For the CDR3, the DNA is TGCGCCAGCAGGATGGGTGCCTCGCTGGAGACCCAGTACTTC. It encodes CASRMGASLETQYF.

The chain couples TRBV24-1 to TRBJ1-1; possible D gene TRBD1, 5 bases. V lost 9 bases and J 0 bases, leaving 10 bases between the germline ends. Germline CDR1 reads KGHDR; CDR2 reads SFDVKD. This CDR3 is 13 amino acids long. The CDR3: CATGDGLNTEAFF. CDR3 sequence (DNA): TGTGCCACCGGGGACGGATTGAACACTGAAGCTTTCTTT.

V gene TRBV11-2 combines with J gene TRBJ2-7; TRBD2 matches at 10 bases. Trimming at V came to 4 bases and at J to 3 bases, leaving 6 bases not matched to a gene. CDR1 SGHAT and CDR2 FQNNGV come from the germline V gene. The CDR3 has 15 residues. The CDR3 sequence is CASSSEERGGYEQYF. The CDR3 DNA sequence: TGTGCCAGCAGCTCAGAGGAGCGGGGGGGCTACGAGCAGTACTTC.

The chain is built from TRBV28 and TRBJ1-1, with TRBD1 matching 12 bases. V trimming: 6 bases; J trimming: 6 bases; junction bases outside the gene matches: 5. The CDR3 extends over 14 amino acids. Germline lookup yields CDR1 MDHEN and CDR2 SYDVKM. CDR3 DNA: TGTGCCAGCAGGAGGGGACAGGGGGCTTCTGAAGCTTTCTTT. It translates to CASRRGQGASEAFF.

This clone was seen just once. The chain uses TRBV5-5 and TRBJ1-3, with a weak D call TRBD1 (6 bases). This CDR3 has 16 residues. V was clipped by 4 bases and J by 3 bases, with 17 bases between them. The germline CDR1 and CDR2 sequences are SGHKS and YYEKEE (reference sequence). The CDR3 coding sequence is TGTGCCAGCAGCCTTGGACAGCCGAACCTTGGAAACACCATATATTTT. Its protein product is CASSLGQPNLGNTIYF.

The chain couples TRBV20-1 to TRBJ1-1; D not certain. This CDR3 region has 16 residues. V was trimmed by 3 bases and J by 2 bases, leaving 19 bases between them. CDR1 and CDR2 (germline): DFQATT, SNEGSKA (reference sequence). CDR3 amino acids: CSASYLRVWANTEAFF. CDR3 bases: TGCAGTGCTAGTTATTTACGGGTGTGGGCTAACACTGAAGCTTTCTTT.

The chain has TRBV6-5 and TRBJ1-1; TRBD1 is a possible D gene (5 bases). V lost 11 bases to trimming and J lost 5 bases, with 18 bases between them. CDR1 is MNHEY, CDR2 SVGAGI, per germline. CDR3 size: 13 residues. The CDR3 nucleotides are TGTGCCGAACAGGACCGAATTGGTACTGAAGCTTTCTTT. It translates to CAEQDRIGTEAFF.

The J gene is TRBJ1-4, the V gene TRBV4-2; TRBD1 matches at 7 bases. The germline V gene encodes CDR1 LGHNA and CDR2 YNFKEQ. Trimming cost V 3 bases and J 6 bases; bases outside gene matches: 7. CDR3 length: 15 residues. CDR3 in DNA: TGTGCCAGCAGCCACAAGACAGGGACATATGAAAAACTGTTTTTT. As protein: CASSHKTGTYEKLFF.

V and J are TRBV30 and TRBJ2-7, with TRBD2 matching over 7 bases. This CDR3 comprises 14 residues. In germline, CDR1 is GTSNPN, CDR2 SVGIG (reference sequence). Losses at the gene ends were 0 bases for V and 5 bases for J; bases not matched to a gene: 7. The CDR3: CAWSVGGGANEQYF. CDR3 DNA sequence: TGTGCCTGGAGTGTGGGCGGGGGAGCGAACGAGCAGTACTTC.

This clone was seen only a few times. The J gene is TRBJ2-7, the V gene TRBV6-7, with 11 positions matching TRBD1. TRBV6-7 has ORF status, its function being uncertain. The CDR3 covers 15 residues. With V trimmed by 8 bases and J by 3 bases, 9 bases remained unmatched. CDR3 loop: CASLKRDRGSYEQYF. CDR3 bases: TGTGCCAGCCTCAAGAGGGACAGGGGGAGCTACGAGCAGTACTTC.

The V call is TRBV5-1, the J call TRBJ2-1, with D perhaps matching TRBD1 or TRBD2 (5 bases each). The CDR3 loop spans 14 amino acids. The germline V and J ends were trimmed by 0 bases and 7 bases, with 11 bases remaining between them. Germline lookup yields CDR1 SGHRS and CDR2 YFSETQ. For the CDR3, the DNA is TGCGCCAGCAGCTTGGAGGGGCGGGCGAATGAGCAGTTCTTC. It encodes CASSLEGRANEQFF.